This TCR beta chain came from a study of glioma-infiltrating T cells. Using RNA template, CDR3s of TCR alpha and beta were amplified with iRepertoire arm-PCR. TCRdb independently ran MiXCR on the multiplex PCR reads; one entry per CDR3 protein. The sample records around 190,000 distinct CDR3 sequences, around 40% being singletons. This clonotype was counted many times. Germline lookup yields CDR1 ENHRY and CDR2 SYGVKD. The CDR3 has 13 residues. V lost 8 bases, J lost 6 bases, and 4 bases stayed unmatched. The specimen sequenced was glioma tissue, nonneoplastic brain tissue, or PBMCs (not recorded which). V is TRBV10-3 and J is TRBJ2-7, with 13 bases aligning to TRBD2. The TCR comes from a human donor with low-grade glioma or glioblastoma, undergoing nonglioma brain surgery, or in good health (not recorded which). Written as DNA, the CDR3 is TGTGCCATCGGGGGACTAGCGGGATTCGAGCAGTACTTC. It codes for CAIGGLAGFEQYF.